This TCR beta chain is from a study of blood T cell repertoires in COVID-19. Turning to the study itself: Spain, Italy and the United States supplied samples that represented acute and convalescent COVID-19. PBMCs, B-cell-depleted T cells, or T cells were the source of the cDNA or gDNA that made up the material.

This CDR3 comprises 16 residues. Germline V gene sequence: CDR1 KGHDR, CDR2 SFDVKD. V was pared by 5 bases and J by 0 bases, with 7 bases of the junction left unmatched. Original processing notes: Quantification of nucleated cells was approximated via reference gene primer amplification. The method was immunoSEQ multiplex PCR; TCRdb's version includes in-frame clones alone and lacks a portion of them. D and trimming were read from the DNA, whereas the V and J calls and clone size are those reported in that table. The sample carries over 60,000 clones, about 80% recorded once. Specimen: peripheral blood. The V call is TRBV24-1, the J call TRBJ2-3; 7 nucleotides align to TRBD1. The source is a woman aged 80 or over with acute or convalescent COVID-19. The CDR3 is CATSGATGASTDTQYF. In DNA form, the CDR3 reads TGTGCCACCAGTGGCGCCACAGGGGCCAGCACAGATACGCAGTATTTT.